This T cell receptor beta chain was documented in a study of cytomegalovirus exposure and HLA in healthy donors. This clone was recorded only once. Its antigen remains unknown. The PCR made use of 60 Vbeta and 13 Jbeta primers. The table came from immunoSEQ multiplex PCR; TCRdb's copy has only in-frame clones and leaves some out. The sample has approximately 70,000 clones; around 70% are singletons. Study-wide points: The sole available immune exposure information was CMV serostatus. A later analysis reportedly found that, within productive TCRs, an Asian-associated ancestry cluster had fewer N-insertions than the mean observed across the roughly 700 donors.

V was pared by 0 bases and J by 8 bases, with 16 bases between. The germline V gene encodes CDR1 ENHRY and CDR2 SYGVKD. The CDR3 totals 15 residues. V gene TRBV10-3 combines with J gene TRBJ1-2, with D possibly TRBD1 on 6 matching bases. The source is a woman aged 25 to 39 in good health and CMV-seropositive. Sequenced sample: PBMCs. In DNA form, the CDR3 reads TGTGCCATCAGTGAGTCGAATCTGGGGGCTGGGGGCTACACCTTC. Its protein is CAISESNLGAGGYTF.